This T cell receptor (beta chain) was recovered during a study of Ad26.COV2.S vaccination and SARS-CoV-2 variants. Study background: Among those in the COV1001 Ad26.COV2.S trial arm was the donor.

This CDR3 has 16 amino acids. Germline-derived CDR1 and CDR2 are SGDLS and YYNGEE. V dropped 5 bases and J dropped 4; count of bases not matched to a gene: 11. A word on this clone: Its antigen is unidentified.

Study-level points and caveats: Spike-specific TCR breadth was greater after Ad26.COV2.S than placebo.

Method: immunoSEQ multiplex PCR; TCRdb's copy keeps in-frame clones and lacks some. The table has about 680,000 clones, approximately 88% seen once. Treatment noted: roughly 19 received Ad26.COV2.S at low or high dose, single or two shots; 5 received placebo; per-sample allocation not given. Sampling was performed 63 days after the first vaccine or placebo injection. What was given as vaccine was an Ad26 vector encoding Wuhan-strain SARS-CoV-2 spike. This sequence joins TRBV9 and TRBJ2-3; 9 nucleotides agree with TRBD2. The source was peripheral blood, collected in a trial of Ad26.COV2.S vaccine versus placebo. The sequence was collected from a person aged 18-65 years who received the Ad26.COV2.S COVID-19 vaccine or a placebo. CDR3 in amino acids: CASSPRSGGGADTQYF. The CDR3 coding sequence is TGTGCCAGCAGTCCTCGTAGCGGGGGAGGGGCAGATACGCAGTATTTT.